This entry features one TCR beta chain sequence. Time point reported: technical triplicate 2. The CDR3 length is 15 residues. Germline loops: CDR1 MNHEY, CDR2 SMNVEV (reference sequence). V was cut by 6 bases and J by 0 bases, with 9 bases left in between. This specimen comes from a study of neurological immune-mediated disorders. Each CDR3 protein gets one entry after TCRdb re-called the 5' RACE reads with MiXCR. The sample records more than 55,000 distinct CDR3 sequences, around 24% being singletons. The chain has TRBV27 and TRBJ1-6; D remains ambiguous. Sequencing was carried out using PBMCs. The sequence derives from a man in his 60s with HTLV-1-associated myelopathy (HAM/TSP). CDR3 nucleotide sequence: TGTGCCAGCAGCCCCGGGATCTCCTATAATTCACCCCTCCACTTT. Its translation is CASSPGISYNSPLHF.